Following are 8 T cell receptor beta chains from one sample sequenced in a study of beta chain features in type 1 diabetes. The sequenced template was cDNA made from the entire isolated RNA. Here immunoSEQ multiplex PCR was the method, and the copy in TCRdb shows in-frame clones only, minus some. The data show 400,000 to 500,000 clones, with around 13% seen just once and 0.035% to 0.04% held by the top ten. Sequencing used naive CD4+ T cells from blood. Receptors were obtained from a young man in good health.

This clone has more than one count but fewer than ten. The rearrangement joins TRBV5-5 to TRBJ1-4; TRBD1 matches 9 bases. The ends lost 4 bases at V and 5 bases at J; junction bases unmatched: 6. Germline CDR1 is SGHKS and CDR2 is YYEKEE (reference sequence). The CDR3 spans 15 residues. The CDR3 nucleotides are TGTGCCAGCAGCGGACCGGGACAGGGCAATGAAAAACTGTTTTTT. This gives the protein CASSGPGQGNEKLFF. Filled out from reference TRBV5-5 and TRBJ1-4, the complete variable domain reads DAGVTQSPTHLIKTRGQQVTLRCSPISGHKSVSWYQQVLGQGPQFIFQYYEKEERGRGNFPDRFSARQFPNYSSELNVNALLLGDSALYLCASSGPGQGNEKLFFGSGTQLSVL.

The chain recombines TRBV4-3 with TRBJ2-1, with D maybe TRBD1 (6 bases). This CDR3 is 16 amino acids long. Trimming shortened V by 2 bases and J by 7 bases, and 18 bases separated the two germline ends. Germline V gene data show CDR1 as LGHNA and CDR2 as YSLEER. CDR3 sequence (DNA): TGCGCCAGCAGCCAATCTCCGCAGGGGCGTCCGAATGAGCAGTTCTTC. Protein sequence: CASSQSPQGRPNEQFF.

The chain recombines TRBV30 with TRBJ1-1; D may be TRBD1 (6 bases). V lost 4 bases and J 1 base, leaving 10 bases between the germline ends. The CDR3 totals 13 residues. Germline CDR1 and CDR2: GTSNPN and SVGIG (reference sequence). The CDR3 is CAWTGAPNTEAFF. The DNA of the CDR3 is TGTGCCTGGACAGGGGCCCCGAACACTGAAGCTTTCTTT.

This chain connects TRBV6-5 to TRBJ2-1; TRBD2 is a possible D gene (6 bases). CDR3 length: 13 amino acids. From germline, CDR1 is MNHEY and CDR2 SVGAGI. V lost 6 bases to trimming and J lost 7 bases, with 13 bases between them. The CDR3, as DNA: TGTGCCAGCAGACGGGGGACTGCAAATGAGCAGTTCTTC. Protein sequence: CASRRGTANEQFF.

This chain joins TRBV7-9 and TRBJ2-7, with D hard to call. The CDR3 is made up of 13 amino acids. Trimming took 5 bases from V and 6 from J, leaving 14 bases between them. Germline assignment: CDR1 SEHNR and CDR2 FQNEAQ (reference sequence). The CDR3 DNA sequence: TGTGCCAGCAGCCGGGCCCTGAAGGGCGAGCAGTACTTC. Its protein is CASSRALKGEQYF.

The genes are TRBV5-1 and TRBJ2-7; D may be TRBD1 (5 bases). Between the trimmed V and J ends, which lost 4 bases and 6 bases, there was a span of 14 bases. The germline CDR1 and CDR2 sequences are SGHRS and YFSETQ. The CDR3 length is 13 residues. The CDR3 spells CASSLDPQGEQYV. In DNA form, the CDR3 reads TGCGCCAGCAGCCTGGACCCCCAGGGCGAGCAGTACGTC.

CDR3 in amino acids: CAAGKTYEQYF. CDR3 nucleotides: TGTGCCGCAGGGAAAACCTACGAGCAGTACTTC. V is TRBV6-5 and J is TRBJ2-7, with D possibly TRBD1 on 5 matching bases. Per the germline V gene, CDR1 is MNHEY and CDR2 is SVGAGI. The CDR3 sequence is 11 residues long. V dropped 11 bases and J dropped 2 bases, with 10 bases sitting between them.

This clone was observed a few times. CDR3 sequence (DNA): TGTGCCAGCAGACGACAGATTGAAGCTTTCTTT. This codes for CASRRQIEAFF. V gene TRBV11-2 combines with J gene TRBJ1-1; D may be TRBD1 (5 bases). With 6 bases removed from V and 7 bases from J, the gap between germline ends came to 9 bases. The germline CDR1 and CDR2 sequences are SGHAT and FQNNGV. The CDR3 spans 11 residues.